Each of the 14 T cell receptor beta chains below was sequenced from the same sample in a study of blood T cells in healthy people across ages. A J-beta primer mix and a sample-barcoded 5' primer were used in a second PCR of about 6 to 12 cycles. TCRdb processed the 5' RACE reads anew with MiXCR; each CDR3 protein has one entry. The table shows fewer than 950,000 distinct CDR3 sequences, with about 34% occurring only once. The sequenced sample was blood. The receptors originated from a man between 18 and 35 years old in good health.

A remark on this clonotype: One base away lies a much larger clone, so this may be a sequencing read error. The chain joins TRBV12-3 or TRBV12-4 to TRBJ2-5; 8 bases agree with TRBD1. The CDR3 extends over 11 amino acids. The ends lost 4 bases at V and 13 bases at J; junction bases unmatched: 5. The CDR3 region has the DNA TGTGCCAGCAGTTCTCCAGGGGGCATGTACTTC. It encodes CASSSPGGMYF.

On this clonotype itself: As the CDR3 is not closed by the conserved phenylalanine or tryptophan, this likely results from a read error. V is TRBV12-3 or TRBV12-4 and J is TRBJ2-3; 7 bases are shared with TRBD1. CDR3 size: 15 residues. The V and J ends lost 4 bases and 0 bases, in that order; junction bases with no gene match: 4. CDR3: CASSWTGPSTDTQYS. DNA for the CDR3: TGTGCCAGCAGTTGGACAGGACCTAGCACAGATACGCAGTATTCT.

This clonotype was observed a handful of times. The V gene is TRBV5-1, the J gene TRBJ1-4; D unresolved. From germline, CDR1 is SGHRS and CDR2 YFSETQ. Trimming left V 3 bases short and J 0 bases short, with 9 bases between. The CDR3 spans 15 residues. This CDR3 is CASSYRFSTNEKLFF. CDR3 nucleotides: TGCGCCAGCAGCTATCGGTTTTCAACTAATGAAAAACTGTTTTTT.

A note on this clonotype: One end of the junction is discordant with germline, which a read error may explain. The V call is TRBV5-1, the J call TRBJ2-7; maybe TRBD2 (6 bases). Matching the DNA end better, TRBJ2-5 makes the J call doubtful. Per germline, CDR1 SGHRS and CDR2 YFSETQ. The CDR3 is made up of 14 amino acids. Here the CDR3 DNA reads TGCGCCAGCAGCGTGGACGGGAGCCAAGGGACCCAGTACTTC. This sequence encodes CASSVDGSQGTQYF.

This clonotype was counted only a few times. A read error may produce the germline difference seen at one junction end. The V call is TRBV15, the J call TRBJ1-6; 9 bases fit TRBD1. The CDR3 loop spans 15 amino acids. Germline-derived CDR1 and CDR2 are LNHNV and YYDKDF (reference sequence). The CDR3 nucleotides read TGTGCCACCAGCTCGCGGGACAGGGTTACTTCACCCCCCCACTTT. It yields the protein CATSSRDRVTSPPHF.

In DNA, the CDR3 is TGCGCCAGCAGCTTTCTAGCGGGTCACCAAGAGACCCAGTACTTC. This codes for CASSFLAGHQETQYF. This chain links TRBV5-1 with TRBJ2-5; TRBD2 agrees at 8 bases. The CDR3 is 15 amino acids. Trimming at V came to 2 bases and at J to 0 bases, leaving 3 bases not matched to a gene. Germline V gene data show CDR1 as SGHRS and CDR2 as YFSETQ.

This rearrangement joins TRBV6-1 to TRBJ2-5; D perhaps matches TRBD2 (6 bases). V was clipped by 6 bases and J by 5 bases, with 19 bases between them. Germline V gene lookup returns CDR1 MNHNS and CDR2 SASEGT. CDR3 length equals 15 residues. In nucleotides, the CDR3 is TGTGCCAGCAGGGGCTTCGCGGGGAGACAGGAGACCCAGTACTTC. Its translation: CASRGFAGRQETQYF.

The table lists this clonotype with a few counts. The J gene is TRBJ2-4, the V gene TRBV20-1; D possibly corresponds to TRBD1 (6 bases). Germline V CDR1 and CDR2: DFQATT, SNEGSKA (reference sequence). CDR3 length equals 14 residues. The V end was cut by 5 bases, the J end by 3 bases, with 14 bases between. The CDR3: CSAPAGVFKNIQYF. CDR3 DNA sequence: TGCAGTGCTCCCGCAGGGGTATTCAAAAACATTCAGTACTTC.

This clonotype has a handful of counts. CDR3 in amino acids: CSGVRDGGNTIYF. CDR3 nucleotide sequence: TGCAGCGGAGTTCGGGACGGTGGAAACACCATATATTTT. J is TRBJ1-3 and V is TRBV29-1, with TRBD1 as a possible D gene (5 bases). V was shortened by 7 bases and J by 3 bases, with 13 bases between the two germline ends. The CDR3 loop spans 13 amino acids. CDR1 and CDR2 from the germline V gene are SQVTM and ANQGSEA.

V and J are TRBV20-1 and TRBJ1-5; TRBD1 is a possible D gene (5 bases). V was trimmed by 0 bases and J by 1 base, leaving 16 bases between them. The V gene's germline CDR1 is DFQATT and CDR2 SNEGSKA (reference sequence). CDR3 size: 17 residues. CDR3 in DNA: TGCAGTGCTAGAGACCCCTGGGGGGGTGGGAGCAATCAGCCCCAGCATTTT. Residues: CSARDPWGGGSNQPQHF.

This clonotype was detected a few times. The genes are TRBV20-1 and TRBJ2-3, with 8 bases identical to TRBD2. Germline CDR1 is DFQATT and CDR2 is SNEGSKA (reference sequence). This CDR3 is 17 amino acids long. V shed 0 bases, J shed 1 base, and the junction held 9 bases outside the gene matches. The CDR3 here is CSARDPLAGGGTDTQYF. CDR3 DNA: TGCAGTGCTAGAGACCCCTTGGCGGGGGGAGGCACAGATACGCAGTATTTT.

The table lists this clonotype with many counts. Compared with germline, one end of the junction differs, possibly owing to a read error. The chain uses TRBV7-2 and TRBJ1-2, with a possible D match to TRBD1 (6 bases). This CDR3 is 12 amino acids long. Germline-derived CDR1 and CDR2 are SGHTA and FQGNSA. The CDR3 protein is CASRGRADGYTF. CDR3 DNA: TGCGCCAGCAGGGGCAGGGCGGATGGCTACACCTTC.

This clonotype was observed a handful of times. The V gene is TRBV7-2, the J gene TRBJ1-1; no reliable D call. The germline V gene has CDR1 SGHTA and CDR2 FQGNSA. The CDR3 contains 15 residues. V was clipped by 1 base and J by 6 bases, with 15 bases between them. The CDR3 is CASSLVGDRRAEAFF. The CDR3 DNA reads TGTGCCAGCAGCTTAGTCGGCGATAGGAGGGCTGAAGCTTTCTTT.

This clonotype was found a few times. The chain recombines TRBV7-2 with TRBJ2-1; TRBD1 agrees at 9 bases. Trimming removed 1 base from V and 7 bases from J; junction bases left unmatched: 2. Germline CDR1 SGHTA, CDR2 FQGNSA. The CDR3 is 14 residues long. CDR3 protein: CASSLVTGGNEQFF. CDR3 nucleotides: TGTGCCAGCAGCTTAGTGACAGGGGGAAATGAGCAGTTCTTC.